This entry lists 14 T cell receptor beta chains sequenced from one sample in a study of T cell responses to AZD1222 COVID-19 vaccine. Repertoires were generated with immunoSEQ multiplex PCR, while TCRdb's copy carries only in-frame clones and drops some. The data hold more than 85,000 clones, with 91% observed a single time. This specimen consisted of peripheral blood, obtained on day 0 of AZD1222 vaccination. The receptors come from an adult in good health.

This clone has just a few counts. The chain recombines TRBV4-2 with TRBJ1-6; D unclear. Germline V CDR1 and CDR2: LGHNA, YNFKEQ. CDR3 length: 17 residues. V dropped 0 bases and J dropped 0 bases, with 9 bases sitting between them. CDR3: CASSQDFTSSYNSPLHF. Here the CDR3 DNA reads TGTGCCAGCAGCCAAGACTTTACTAGCTCCTATAATTCACCCCTCCACTTT.

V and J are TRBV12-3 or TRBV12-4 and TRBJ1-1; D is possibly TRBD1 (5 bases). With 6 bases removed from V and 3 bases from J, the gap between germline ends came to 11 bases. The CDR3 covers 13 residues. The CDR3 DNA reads TGTGCCAGCAGCCCCCGAGGGGACACTGAAGCTTTCTTT. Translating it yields CASSPRGDTEAFF.

The CDR3 coding sequence is TGTGCCAGTAGTATCGGGACAGGGGTTTCACCCCTCCACTTT. Translated: CASSIGTGVSPLHF. The chain couples TRBV19 to TRBJ1-6; 10 bases match TRBD1. The CDR3 consists of 14 residues. V lost 3 bases and J lost 9; bases outside the gene matches: 2. Germline CDR1 reads LNHDA; CDR2 reads SQIVND (reference sequence).

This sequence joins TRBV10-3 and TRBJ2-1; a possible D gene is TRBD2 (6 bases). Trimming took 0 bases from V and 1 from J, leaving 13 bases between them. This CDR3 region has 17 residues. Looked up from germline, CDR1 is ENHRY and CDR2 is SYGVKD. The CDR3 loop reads CAISESQGSGSYNEQFF. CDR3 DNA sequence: TGTGCCATCAGTGAGTCTCAGGGTAGCGGTTCCTACAATGAGCAGTTCTTC.

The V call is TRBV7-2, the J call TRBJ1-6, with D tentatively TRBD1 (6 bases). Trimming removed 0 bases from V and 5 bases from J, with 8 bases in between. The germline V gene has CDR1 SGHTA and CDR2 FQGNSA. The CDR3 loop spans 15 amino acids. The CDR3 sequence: CASSLAGGNNSPLHF. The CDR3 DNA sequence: TGTGCCAGCAGCTTAGCCGGGGGCAATAATTCACCCCTCCACTTT.

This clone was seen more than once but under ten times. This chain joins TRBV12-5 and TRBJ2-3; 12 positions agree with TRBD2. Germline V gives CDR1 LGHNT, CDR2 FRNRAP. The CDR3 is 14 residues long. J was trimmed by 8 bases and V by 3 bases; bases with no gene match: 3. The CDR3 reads CASGFLAGGPTQYF. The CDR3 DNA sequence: TGTGCTAGTGGTTTCCTAGCGGGAGGGCCTACGCAGTATTTT.

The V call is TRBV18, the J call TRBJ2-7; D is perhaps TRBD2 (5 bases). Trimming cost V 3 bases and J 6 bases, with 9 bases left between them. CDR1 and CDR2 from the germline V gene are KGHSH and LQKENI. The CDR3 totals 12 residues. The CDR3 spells CASSPWETEQYF. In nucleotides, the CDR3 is TGTGCCAGCTCACCGTGGGAGACCGAGCAGTACTTC.

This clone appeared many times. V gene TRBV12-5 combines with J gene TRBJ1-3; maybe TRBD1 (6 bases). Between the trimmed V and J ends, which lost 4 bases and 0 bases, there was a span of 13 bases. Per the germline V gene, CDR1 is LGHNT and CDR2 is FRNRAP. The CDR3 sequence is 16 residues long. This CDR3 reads CASGWKQGLSGNTIYF. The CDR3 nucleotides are TGTGCTAGTGGTTGGAAACAGGGCCTCTCTGGAAACACCATATATTTT.

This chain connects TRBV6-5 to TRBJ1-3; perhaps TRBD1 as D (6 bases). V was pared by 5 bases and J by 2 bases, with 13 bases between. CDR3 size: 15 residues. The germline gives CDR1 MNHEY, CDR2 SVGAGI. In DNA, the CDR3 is TGTGCCAGCAGTCGAGGGGGGAGGACTGGAAACACCATATATTTT. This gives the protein CASSRGGRTGNTIYF.

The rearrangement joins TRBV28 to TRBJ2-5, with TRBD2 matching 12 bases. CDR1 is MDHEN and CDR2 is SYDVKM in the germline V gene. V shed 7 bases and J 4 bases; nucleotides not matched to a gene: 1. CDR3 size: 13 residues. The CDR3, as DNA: TGTGCCAGCACTAGCGGGGGGGGAGAGACCCAGTACTTC. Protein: CASTSGGGETQYF.

The CDR3 reads CATRRGWNTEAFF. In DNA form, the CDR3 reads TGTGCCACCAGGAGGGGCTGGAACACTGAAGCTTTCTTT. This chain links TRBV24-1 with TRBJ1-1; tentatively, D is TRBD1 (5 bases). The CDR3 spans 13 residues. Germline assignment: CDR1 KGHDR and CDR2 SFDVKD. Trimming pared 7 bases from V and 1 base from J, leaving 9 bases between.

The CDR3 here is CASSDRSGNTIYF. In DNA form, the CDR3 reads TGTGCCAGCTCAGACCGTTCTGGAAACACCATATATTTT. This chain connects TRBV7-2 to TRBJ1-3; no clear D. The germline gives CDR1 SGHTA, CDR2 FQGNSA. The CDR3 sequence is 13 residues long. The germline V and J ends were trimmed by 8 bases and 1 base, with 9 bases remaining between them.

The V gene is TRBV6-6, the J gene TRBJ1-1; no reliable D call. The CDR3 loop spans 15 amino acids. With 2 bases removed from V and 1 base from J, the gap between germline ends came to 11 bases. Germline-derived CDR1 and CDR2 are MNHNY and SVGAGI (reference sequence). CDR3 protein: CASSYRLQENTEAFF. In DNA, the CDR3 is TGTGCCAGCAGTTACCGTTTACAAGAGAACACTGAAGCTTTCTTT.

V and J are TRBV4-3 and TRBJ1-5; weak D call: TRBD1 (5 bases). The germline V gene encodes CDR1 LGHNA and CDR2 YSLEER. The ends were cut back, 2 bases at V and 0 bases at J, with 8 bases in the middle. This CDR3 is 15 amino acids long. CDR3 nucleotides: TGCGCCAGCAGCCAACAGGGTCATAGCAATCAGCCCCAGCATTTT. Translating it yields CASSQQGHSNQPQHF.